The clone carrying this TCR beta chain was observed at least ten times. Its target is unknown. The data originate from a study of T cells in Graves' hyperthyroidism and ophthalmopathy. Study results and caveats: The model predicted ophthalmopathy a median around six months before onset. Clonotypes that were expanded in thyroid above 0.001 mostly appeared in blood too.

Orbital computed tomography, thyroid ultrasound, serum thyroxine and TRAb, and clinical symptoms together informed the diagnoses. The CDR3 sequence is 17 residues long. V was cut by 1 base and J by 3 bases, with 14 bases left in between. CDR1 and CDR2 (germline): KGHDR, SFDVKD. It was RNA transcripts that yielded the amplified TCR beta CDR3 regions. TCR CDR3 underwent first-round RT-PCR with the HTBI primer set. TCRdb independently ran MiXCR on the multiplex PCR reads; one entry per CDR3 protein. The sample has around 250,000 distinct CDR3 sequences, more than 14% seen once; the top ten hold about an eighth.

The sequence derives from a woman in her 40s with Graves' hyperthyroidism that later progressed to Graves' ophthalmopathy. The specimen sequenced was blood. The V call is TRBV24-1, the J call TRBJ2-2; tentative D call: TRBD1 (5 bases). The DNA for the CDR3 is TGTGCCACCAGTGATTTCTCAGGGCCCCTGGACACCGGGGAGCTGTTTTTT. This codes for CATSDFSGPLDTGELFF.